The sequence of this T cell receptor beta chain was determined in a study of blood T cell repertoires in COVID-19. About the study: COVID-19 samples collected from the United States, Italy and Spain covered acute and convalescent phases.

The CDR3 runs to 16 residues. CDR1 is LGHNA, CDR2 YSLEER, per germline. Trimming shortened V by 0 bases and J by 0 bases, and 9 bases separated the two germline ends. Original processing notes: Estimation of nucleated cell counts was performed using reference gene primer amplification. Assay used: immunoSEQ multiplex PCR; TCRdb lists only in-frame clones, some missing. V, J and clone size reflect that table, while D and trimming were determined from the DNA. The sample consists of 55,000 to 60,000 clones, 65% to 85% of them appearing once. This TCR was sampled from a man in his 70s with active COVID-19. J is TRBJ2-1 and V is TRBV4-3; D is ambiguous. Material: peripheral blood. The CDR3, as DNA: TGCGCCAGCAGCCAAGAGGCCGCATACTCCTACAATGAGCAGTTCTTC. It encodes CASSQEAAYSYNEQFF.